The clone carrying this T cell receptor (beta chain) was seen a handful of times. What it binds is not known. The sample comes from a study of T-cell reconstitution after alpha-beta-depleted transplantation in children. Overall study findings and caveats: Surviving thymic progenitors and recipient T cells were the source of high TCRbeta diversity at day 60 in some patients. Reported findings indicate that, about two months after transplant, alpha-beta T cells came from several hundred expanded clones, which were derived from non-depleted graft cells. It was newly produced T cells that mostly accounted for T-cell counts and diversity one year after transplant.

Unique molecular identifiers were built into the TCRbeta library. TCRdb re-analysed the PCR reads in MiXCR, keeping a single row per CDR3 protein. The sample contains a few hundred thousand distinct CDR3 sequences, 25% to 30% of which appear only once. Trimming took 3 bases from V and 1 from J; bases not matched to a gene: 4. Germline V CDR1 and CDR2: SGHDT, YYEEEE. This CDR3 spans 17 amino acids. The sequence was obtained from a boy under three years old with Wiskott-Aldrich syndrome, due to receive a stem cell transplant. This chain links TRBV5-6 with TRBJ2-6, with 10 positions matching TRBD1. This sample comprised PBMCs, obtained before TCRalphabeta/CD19-depleted stem cell transplant. The CDR3 bases are TGTGCCAGCAGCTGGACAGGGGGAAGGTCTGGGGCCAACGTCCTGACTTTC. This codes for CASSWTGGRSGANVLTF.